Listed here are 8 T cell receptor beta chains from one sample, sequenced in a study of T cells in Graves' hyperthyroidism and ophthalmopathy. RNA transcripts yielded amplified TCR beta CDR3 regions. HTBI primers were the set used in a first-round RT-PCR of the TCR CDR3. TCRdb re-called the multiplex PCR reads through MiXCR, storing one row per CDR3 protein. The sample shows roughly 500,000 distinct CDR3 sequences, over 35% of them seen only once. The specimen sequenced was peripheral blood or thyroid tissue (not recorded which). All receptors come from an adult woman with Graves' disease, either hyperthyroidism or ophthalmopathy (not recorded which).

The chain is built from TRBV2 and TRBJ1-2; TRBD1 matches at 9 bases. V lost 5 bases, J lost 6 bases, and 7 bases stayed unmatched. CDR1 is SNHLY, CDR2 FYNNEI, per germline. The CDR3 runs to 14 residues. CDR3 in amino acids: CASSPDRGRNGYTF. The CDR3 nucleotides are TGTGCCAGCAGTCCGGACAGGGGAAGGAATGGCTACACCTTC.

This clonotype appeared a few times. This chain joins TRBV10-3 and TRBJ1-2; 7 nucleotides agree with TRBD1. This CDR3 has 14 amino acids. Losses at the gene ends were 7 bases for V and 7 bases for J; bases not matched to a gene: 12. Germline lookup yields CDR1 ENHRY and CDR2 SYGVKD. CDR3 loop: CAIKGLQGVSGYTF. The CDR3 DNA follows: TGTGCCATCAAGGGCCTGCAGGGGGTTAGTGGCTACACCTTC.

This clonotype was observed many times. Here the CDR3 DNA reads TGCAGCGTTGTGCGGGTTTCCGGGGAGCTGTTTTTT. It specifies CSVVRVSGELFF. The V gene is TRBV29-1, the J gene TRBJ2-2; maybe TRBD2 (5 bases). Trimming cost V 4 bases and J 6 bases, with 9 bases left between them. The CDR3 extends over 12 amino acids. The germline CDR1 and CDR2 sequences are SQVTM and ANQGSEA.

This clonotype was counted a few times. The J gene is TRBJ2-7, the V gene TRBV7-4, with 7 bases matching TRBD1. V dropped 6 bases and J dropped 5; count of bases not matched to a gene: 13. Germline CDR1 and CDR2: SGHVT and SQSDAQ. The CDR3 contains 15 residues. CDR3 protein: CASSSIGDRRDEQYF. The DNA of the CDR3 is TGTGCCAGCAGTTCTATCGGGGACAGAAGGGACGAGCAGTACTTC.

A few counts support this clonotype. The chain carries TRBV28 and TRBJ1-1, with 7 nucleotides matching TRBD1. The CDR3 covers 13 residues. Germline CDR1 is MDHEN and CDR2 is SYDVKM. Germline trimming cut 5 bases from V and 11 bases from J; bases unmatched to any gene: 11. The CDR3 DNA follows: TGTGCCAGCAGTCCGCTTTGGGCAGGGGGTGCTTTCTTT. Amino acid sequence: CASSPLWAGGAFF.

The rearrangement links TRBV7-8 to TRBJ2-5; the D gene is possibly TRBD1 (6 bases). CDR1 SGHVS and CDR2 FQNEAQ come from the germline V gene. This CDR3 comprises 15 residues. With 0 bases removed from V and 2 bases from J, the gap between germline ends came to 10 bases. The CDR3 region has the DNA TGTGCCAGCAGCTTAGCACCCAGGGGACAAGAGACCCAGTACTTC. Amino acids: CASSLAPRGQETQYF.

The chain recombines TRBV29-1 with TRBJ2-2; no definite D call. Germline CDR1 is SQVTM and CDR2 is ANQGSEA. The CDR3 spans 12 residues. Trimming took off 4 bases at V and 6 bases at J, with 9 bases between the two ends. The chain's CDR3 is CSVVPDAGELFF. DNA for the CDR3: TGCAGCGTTGTACCGGACGCCGGGGAGCTGTTTTTT.

This clonotype occurred many times. The chain uses TRBV6-1 and TRBJ2-5; D not resolved. This CDR3 has 16 amino acids. Germline V gene sequence: CDR1 MNHNS, CDR2 SASEGT. V was shortened by 0 bases and J by 0 bases, with 11 bases between the two germline ends. The CDR3 DNA follows: TGTGCCAGCAGTGAAGCATCGGCCACGTACCAAGAGACCCAGTACTTC. Translated: CASSEASATYQETQYF.